Listed below are T cell receptor beta chains from one sample, sequenced in a study of blood T cell repertoires in COVID-19. Only in-frame clones appear in the TCRdb table, and some are missing; sequencing was by immunoSEQ multiplex PCR. There are 150,000 to 200,000 clones in the sample; roughly 77% occur only once, and roughly a tenth lies in the top ten. Sequencing was done on a sample of peripheral blood. The receptors stem from a human donor in a cohort sampled during active COVID-19. CDR3s include the opening cysteine and the closing phenylalanine or tryptophan. A D gene is named only where the DNA matches it firmly. Only some rows state a clone size, as once, few, many or a class for expanded clones.

size,D,J,V,CDR3,DNA
-,TRBD1,TRBJ2-7,TRBV10-3,CAISEIFVRVGQGAVEQYF,TGTGCCATCAGTGAGATTTTTGTACGAGTCGGACAGGGGGCTGTCGAGCAGTACTTC
-,TRBD2,TRBJ2-7,TRBV24-1,CATSDRAGTSLYEQYF,TGTGCCACCAGTGATAGGGCCGGGACTAGCTTATACGAGCAGTACTTC
-,-,TRBJ2-7,TRBV7-9,CASSLTDRRALGNYEQYF,TGTGCCAGCAGCTTAACTGATCGGAGGGCCCTAGGAAACTACGAGCAGTACTTC
-,TRBD2,TRBJ2-3,TRBV30,CASSSGVNTDTQYF,TGTGCCTCGTCTAGCGGGGTCAACACAGATACGCAGTATTTT
-,TRBD1,TRBJ2-2,TRBV11-2,CASSPLRQGGVGELFF,TGTGCCAGCAGCCCTCTCCGACAGGGGGGGGTCGGGGAGCTGTTTTTT
-,-,TRBJ2-2,TRBV19,CASATSANTGELFF,TGTGCCAGTGCGACATCCGCGAACACCGGGGAGCTGTTTTTT
-,-,TRBJ2-1,TRBV6-2/TRBV6-3,CASSYLGWRNEQFF,TGTGCCAGCAGTTACCTGGGATGGAGGAATGAGCAGTTCTTC
-,-,TRBJ2-5,TRBV7-8,CASSLASAGRGETQYF,TGTGCCAGCAGCTTAGCTTCAGCGGGGAGGGGGGAGACCCAGTACTTC
few,-,TRBJ1-5,TRBV6-2/TRBV6-3,CASSYPGRGSQPQHF,TGTGCCAGCAGTTACCCCGGGAGGGGGAGTCAGCCCCAGCATTTT
-,-,TRBJ1-3,TRBV11-1,CASSPWHRVMGNTIYF,TGTGCCAGCAGCCCGTGGCACAGGGTCATGGGAAACACCATATATTTT
-,TRBD1,TRBJ2-7,TRBV4-3,CASSSGTGHYEQYF,TGCGCCAGCAGCTCCGGGACAGGCCATTACGAGCAGTACTTC
-,-,TRBJ1-4,TRBV25-1,CASSENWAANEKLFF,TGTGCCAGCAGTGAAAATTGGGCAGCTAATGAAAAACTGTTTTTT
-,-,TRBJ2-1,TRBV7-9,CASSTRGGAYNEQFF,TGTGCCAGCAGCACCCGAGGGGGGGCTTACAATGAGCAGTTCTTC
-,-,TRBJ2-2,TRBV27,CASSFEVNTGELFF,TGTGCCAGCAGTTTCGAGGTTAACACCGGGGAGCTGTTTTTT
-,TRBD1,TRBJ1-3,TRBV3-1/TRBV3-2,CASSAGQGSLAIYF,TGTGCCAGCAGCGCCGGACAGGGGAGTTTGGCCATATATTTT
-,-,TRBJ1-6,TRBV19,CASSMGGIYNSPLHF,TGTGCCAGTAGTATGGGGGGAATTTATAATTCACCCCTCCACTTT
-,-,TRBJ1-3,TRBV7-2,CASSSQGRNTIYF,TGTGCCAGCAGCTCCCAGGGGAGAAACACCATATATTTT
-,-,TRBJ2-3,TRBV3-1/TRBV3-2,CASSPAGGQGDTQYF,TGTGCCAGCAGCCCAGCAGGGGGGCAAGGAGATACGCAGTATTTT
-,TRBD1,TRBJ1-6,TRBV30,CAWGDRTNSPLHF,TGTGCCTGGGGGGACAGGACTAATTCACCCCTCCACTTT
-,TRBD1,TRBJ1-5,TRBV5-4,CASSLQGARSQPQHF,TGTGCCAGCAGCTTACAGGGGGCGCGCAGTCAGCCCCAGCATTTT
few,TRBD1,TRBJ2-1,TRBV9,CASSVNLQGGEQFF,TGTGCCAGCAGCGTAAATTTACAGGGGGGTGAGCAGTTCTTC
-,-,TRBJ1-4,TRBV3-1/TRBV3-2,CASSVEGGGEKLFF,TGTGCCAGCAGTGTAGAGGGCGGGGGTGAAAAACTGTTTTTT
once,TRBD2,TRBJ2-1,TRBV30,CAWSVQIKGLGNEQFF,TGTGCCTGGAGTGTACAAATAAAGGGACTAGGGAATGAGCAGTTCTTC
-,-,TRBJ2-7,TRBV7-2,CASSIQGPYEQYF,TGTGCCAGCAGTATACAGGGACCCTACGAGCAGTACTTC
once,-,TRBJ2-7,TRBV11-2,CASSLKHSTFSYEQYF,TGTGCCAGCAGCTTAAAACATAGCACCTTCTCCTACGAGCAGTACTTC
-,TRBD1,TRBJ1-1,TRBV10-3,CAISPGQDRAEAFF,TGTGCCATCAGTCCGGGACAGGATCGGGCTGAAGCTTTCTTT
-,TRBD1,TRBJ2-5,TRBV19,CASSNRQGIPETQYF,TGTGCCAGTAGTAACCGACAGGGGATCCCAGAGACCCAGTACTTC